This T cell receptor beta chain originates from a study of blood T cell repertoires in COVID-19. The overall study: Sites across the United States, Italy and Spain contributed samples from acute and convalescent COVID-19. T cells, B-cell-depleted T cells, or PBMCs supplied cDNA or gDNA.

Cohort placement rested on clinical history that participants reported themselves. The CDR3 has 12 residues. The ends were cut back, 2 bases at V and 11 bases at J, with 13 bases in the middle. Germline CDR1 is SGHRS and CDR2 is YFSETQ. The table came from immunoSEQ multiplex PCR; TCRdb's copy has only in-frame clones and leaves some out. The data show some 330,000 clones, over 75% seen once. V is TRBV5-1 and J is TRBJ1-1; D is possibly TRBD1 (5 bases). The sequence was obtained from a man aged 30 to 39 who had recovered from COVID-19. Sequencing was performed on PBMCs or T cells enriched from blood (not recorded which). In DNA form, the CDR3 reads TGCGCCAGCAGCTTTGAGGGGACTGGGGCTTTCTTT. Translation gives CASSFEGTGAFF.